Described below is a single T cell receptor (beta chain) sequence and its context. Its antigen remains unidentified. The data originate from a study of T cell responses to AZD1222 COVID-19 vaccine. General study findings and limits: Females made up more of the donors, who were largely white British, and clonal diversity may have come out too low. Researchers report vaccine-associated CD4 TCRs spanning spike, with dominance at 160-218 and 743-854.

TCRdb keeps only in-frame clones here, not all; method: immunoSEQ multiplex PCR. The sample has roughly 120,000 clones, around 85% seen once. The input for sequencing was peripheral blood, taken on day 0 of AZD1222 vaccination. This TCR was sampled from an adult in good health.

This chain's CDR3 is CATQFVAAHQPQHF. The CDR3 region has the DNA TGTGCCACCCAGTTTGTAGCAGCCCACCAGCCCCAGCATTTT. The chain employs TRBV28 and TRBJ1-5; D call uncertain. Deletions cut 10 bases from V and 7 bases from J, with 20 bases between. The CDR3 totals 14 residues. Germline V gene sequence: CDR1 MDHEN, CDR2 SYDVKM.